At least ten counts were recorded for the clone carrying this TCR beta chain. V lost 0 bases and J 14 bases, leaving 12 bases between the germline ends. In germline, CDR1 is SGHRS, CDR2 YFSETQ. The CDR3 has 12 amino acids. The entry originates in a study of regulatory T cells in long-lasting Graves disease. Sequencing libraries for TCR beta were prepared with iRepertoire HTBI primers and Arm-PCR of CDR3 regions. MiXCR was run by TCRdb on the multiplex PCR reads, yielding one entry per CDR3 protein. Among about 610,000 distinct CDR3 sequences, approximately 16% were seen once, and the ten largest hold 12%. Time point given: newly diagnosed GD, antithyroid drugs for less than 3 months. Isolated PBMC RNA provided the starting material for the TCR library. The same sample was also studied in work on T cells in Graves' hyperthyroidism and ophthalmopathy.

This material consisted of peripheral blood mononuclear cells (PBMCs), taken at new diagnosis, from a patient treated with antithyroid drugs. V is TRBV5-1 and J is TRBJ2-1; no clear D gene. The sequence came from a man aged 18 to 29 with Graves disease. Here the CDR3 DNA reads TGCGCCAGCAGCTTGGATCGAGGTCCGGAGTTCTTC. It specifies CASSLDRGPEFF.